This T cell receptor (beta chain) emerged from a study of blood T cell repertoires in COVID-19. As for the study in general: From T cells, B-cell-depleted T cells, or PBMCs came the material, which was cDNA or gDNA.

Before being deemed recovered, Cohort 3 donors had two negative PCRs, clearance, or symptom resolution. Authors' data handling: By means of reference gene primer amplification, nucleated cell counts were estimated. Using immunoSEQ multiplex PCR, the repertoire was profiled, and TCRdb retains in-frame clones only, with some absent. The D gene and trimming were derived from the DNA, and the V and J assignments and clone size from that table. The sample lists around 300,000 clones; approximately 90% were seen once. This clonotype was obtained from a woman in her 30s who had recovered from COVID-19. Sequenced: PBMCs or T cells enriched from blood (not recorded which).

DNA of the CDR3: TGCAGCGTATGGACTTCATCAAGGGAAAAACTGTTTTTT. Translation: CSVWTSSREKLFF. The V gene is TRBV29-1, the J gene TRBJ1-4; D ambiguous. The CDR3 length is 13 residues. V was pared by 6 bases and J by 8 bases, with 16 bases between. Per the germline V gene, CDR1 is SQVTM and CDR2 is ANQGSEA.